Following are 13 T cell receptor beta chains from one sample sequenced in a study of blood T cells in healthy people across ages. Together with a sample-barcoded 5' primer, a J-beta primer mix was included in a second PCR lasting about 6 to 12 cycles. TCRdb reprocessed the 5' RACE reads via MiXCR and lists one record per CDR3 protein. The table lists about 650,000 distinct CDR3 sequences, 32% of them singletons. Sequencing was done on a sample of blood. The receptors shown here come from a woman over 75 in good health.

Regarding this clonotype: A much larger clone differs from this one at a single base, so this may be a read error. The DNA for the CDR3 is TGTGCCAGCAGGTCGATCCAGGGGGCAGGTGGCTACACCTTC. Protein: CASRSIQGAGGYTF. The chain uses TRBV6-6 and TRBJ1-2; 8 bases line up with TRBD1. J gave up 7 bases and V 6 bases, and 10 bases lay outside the gene matches. This CDR3 contains 14 residues. Germline CDR1 and CDR2: MNHNY and SVGAGI (reference sequence).

In this sample, this clonotype turned up many times. The chain links TRBV11-3 to TRBJ2-7; no definite D call. In germline, CDR1 is SGHNT, CDR2 YENEEA. Deletions cut 0 bases from V and 3 bases from J, with 9 bases between. This CDR3 contains 14 residues. This CDR3 is CASSLEGPNYEQYF. The CDR3 nucleotides read TGTGCCAGCAGCTTAGAGGGCCCCAACTACGAGCAGTACTTC.

This clonotype was seen many times. One base away lies a much larger clone, so this may be a sequencing read error. CDR3 in amino acids: CRAGTVTYEQYF. The CDR3 DNA sequence: TGCAGGGCCGGGACGGTAACCTACGAGCAGTACTTC. This chain uses TRBV20-1 with TRBJ2-7, with D tentatively TRBD1 or TRBD2 (5 bases each). CDR3 length equals 12 residues. CDR1 and CDR2 from the germline V gene are DFQATT and SNEGSKA (reference sequence).

There are many counts of this clonotype. The chain links TRBV6-1 to TRBJ2-7; 7 bases agree with TRBD1. This CDR3 is built from 13 residues. The germline V gene has CDR1 MNHNS and CDR2 SASEGT. Losses at the gene ends were 6 bases for V and 6 bases for J; bases not matched to a gene: 8. As DNA, the CDR3 is TGTGCCAGCAGCCCCAGAGGACAGGCCGAGCAGTACTTC. It yields the protein CASSPRGQAEQYF.

As for this clonotype: The junction differs from germline at one of its ends, possibly a read error. This chain joins TRBV25-1 and TRBJ2-2, with D perhaps TRBD1 (5 bases). The CDR3 runs to 14 residues. Germline V CDR1 and CDR2: MGHDK, SYGVNS. The CDR3, as DNA: TGCGCCAGCAGTGGAAGGGGGAACACCGGGGAGCTGTTTTTT. Translated: CASSGRGNTGELFF.

The J gene is TRBJ2-7, the V gene TRBV7-8, with TRBD1 matching 7 bases. Germline V gene sequence: CDR1 SGHVS, CDR2 FQNEAQ. The trim removed 5 bases at V and 10 bases at J, leaving 14 bases unmatched. The CDR3 is 14 amino acids. Here the CDR3 DNA reads TGTGCCAGCAGCCCTCCGGACCGACAGGGAAACCAGTACTTC. Amino acid sequence: CASSPPDRQGNQYF. Full variable domain (outside the CDR3, taken from reference TRBV7-8 and TRBJ2-7): GAGVSQSPRYKVAKRGQDVALRCDPISGHVSLFWYQQALGQGPEFLTYFQNEAQLDKSGLPSDRFFAERPEGSVSTLKIQRTQQEDSAVYLCASSPPDRQGNQYFGPGTRLTVT.

This chain connects TRBV30 to TRBJ2-5; no reliable D call. Per the germline V gene, CDR1 is GTSNPN and CDR2 is SVGIG (reference sequence). This CDR3 comprises 12 residues. Between the trimmed V and J ends, which lost 0 bases and 2 bases, there was a span of 4 bases. CDR3 amino acids: CAWSVIQETQYF. The CDR3 DNA is TGTGCCTGGAGTGTCATTCAAGAGACCCAGTACTTC.

In the case of this clonotype: A much bigger clone sits one base away, suggesting this may be a read error. The V and J genes are TRBV30 and TRBJ2-1; D is uncertain. Per germline, CDR1 GTSNPN and CDR2 SVGIG (reference sequence). This CDR3 region has 12 residues. The ends were cut back, 4 bases at V and 13 bases at J, with 17 bases in the middle. CDR3 in DNA: TGTGCCTGGAACAGAGACCAAGAGACCCAGTTCTTC. Translating it yields CAWNRDQETQFF.

Only a few counts were recorded for this clonotype. This rearrangement joins TRBV7-6 to TRBJ2-4; a weak D match, TRBD2 (6 bases). The J call could be wrong; TRBJ2-7 is a better fit for the DNA end. Germline loops: CDR1 SGHVS, CDR2 FNYEAQ. This CDR3 region has 14 residues. The CDR3 is CASSPPSGSYEQYF. DNA for the CDR3: TGTGCCAGCAGCCCCCCCAGCGGGTCTTACGAGCAGTACTTC.

At least ten counts were recorded for this clonotype. V and J are TRBV11-2 and TRBJ2-1; a weak D match, TRBD2 (5 bases). Germline loops: CDR1 SGHAT, CDR2 FQNNGV. The CDR3 has 13 amino acids. V was trimmed by 5 bases and J by 9 bases, leaving 14 bases between them. The CDR3 DNA follows: TGTGCCAGCAGCGGGTGGGTACGGGGTGAGCAGTTCTTC. Protein product: CASSGWVRGEQFF.

This clonotype was seen only once. A single base separates this from a much larger clone, so it may be a read error. This chain links TRBV9 with TRBJ2-7, with a tentative D call TRBD1 (5 bases). The V gene lost 0 bases and the J gene lost 4 bases, with 11 bases spanning the gap. Germline values: CDR1 SGDLS, CDR2 YYNGEE. CDR3 length: 14 amino acids. The CDR3 DNA follows: TGTGCCAGCAGCGTAGGCCAGGACATGTACGAGCAGTACTTC. Its protein is CASSVGQDMYEQYF.

In this sample, this clonotype turned up many times. The chain has TRBV6-2 or TRBV6-3 and TRBJ2-7, with unresolved D. V lost 4 bases, J lost 3 bases, and 7 bases lay in between. Per germline, CDR1 MNHEY and CDR2 SVGEGT. This CDR3 spans 12 amino acids. In nucleotides, the CDR3 is TGTGCCAGCAGTTCTCAGAGCTACGAGCAGTACTTC. This codes for CASSSQSYEQYF.

This clonotype was counted at least ten times. This may be a read error: a much more frequent sequence differs by one nucleotide. The chain couples TRBV20-1 to TRBJ2-3; no firm D call. Germline values: CDR1 DFQATT, CDR2 SNEGSKA (reference sequence). This CDR3 region has 12 residues. CDR3: CRADKSSDTQYF. The CDR3 region has the DNA TGCAGGGCCGATAAATCTTCAGATACGCAGTATTTT.